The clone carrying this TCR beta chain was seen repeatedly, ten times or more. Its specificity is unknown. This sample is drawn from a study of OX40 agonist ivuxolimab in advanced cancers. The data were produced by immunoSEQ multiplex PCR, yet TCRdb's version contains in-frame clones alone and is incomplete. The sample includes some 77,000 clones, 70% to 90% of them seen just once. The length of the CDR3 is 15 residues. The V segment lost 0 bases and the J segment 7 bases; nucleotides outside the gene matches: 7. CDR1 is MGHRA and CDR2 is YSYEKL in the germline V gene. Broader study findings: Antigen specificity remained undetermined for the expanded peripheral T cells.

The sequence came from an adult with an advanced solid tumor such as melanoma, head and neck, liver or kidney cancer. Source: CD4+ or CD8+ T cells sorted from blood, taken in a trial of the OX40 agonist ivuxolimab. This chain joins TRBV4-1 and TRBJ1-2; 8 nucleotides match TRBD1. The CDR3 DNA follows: TGCGCCAGCAGCCAAGAGGGGCAGGGGGCTGGTGGCTACACCTTC. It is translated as CASSQEGQGAGGYTF.